The present T cell receptor (beta chain) was sequenced within a study of type 1 and type 2 diabetes patients (dated by TCRdb to the mid-2010s). Regarding the research as a whole: Fewer than 10 type 1 diabetes patients, a few type 2 diabetes patients and roughly six nondiabetic controls were recruited in China to form the cohort. Across the study, CD4+ and CD8+ T cells were positively selected from PBMCs by means of CD4 or CD8 MicroBeads on MACS columns. A total of 18,976,912 paired-end reads were generated across the whole study. In the study, high-throughput sequencing was used to profile TCRbeta repertoires so that type 1 diabetes, type 2 diabetes and nondiabetic individuals could be compared. For the type 1 diabetes patients, the type 2 diabetes patients acted as a disease comparison group. When roughly 18-cycle amplification was compared with approximately 25-cycle amplification, V gene usage looked similar, suggesting that primer efficiencies were similar and PCR bias was random. Paired-end sequencing of TCRbeta libraries was performed on Illumina HiSeq 2000 or MiSeq instruments.

The sequencer was an Illumina MiSeq. TCRbeta CDR3 amplification used genomic DNA from the sorted T cell subsets as template. The TCRbeta CDR3 region was amplified by multiplex PCR using 30 forward and 13 reverse primers. After the PCR products were purified with AMPure XP beads, a second PCR of 20 to 30 cycles was run to add indices and adaptors. Libraries were gel-purified using the QIAquick Gel Extraction Kit before sequencing. The authors' pipeline ran thus. Paired-end reads were merged with FLASH and aligned to IMGT V, D and J germline references using IgBLAST. Reads with below 70% alignment identity to germline references were discarded, leaving more than 10,000,000 reads study-wide. CDR3 boundaries, reading frame and productivity were assigned according to IMGT definitions. Highly-expanded clones were defined as clones making up 1% or more of reads, and normalized Shannon entropy was used to measure diversity. Unpaired two-tailed t-tests were used to test group differences in Shannon entropy. TCRdb reprocessed the public reads (quality trimming at Q25 with fastp, clone calling with MiXCR) and kept in-frame beta chains. When rows share a CDR3 protein, they turn into one entry using the most common DNA and genes. For this entry, the V and J calls and clone size follow TCRdb and not the study's own pipeline. For this sample the table gives more than 250,000 distinct CDR3 sequences, of which 45% to 60% were detected only once. The leading ten clones occupy approximately 14% of the sample.

Standard classification criteria for type 1 or type 2 diabetes were met by all diabetic patients, and glucose and C-peptide were assessed by WHO-recommended methods. Donors with other autoimmune diseases or infections within the previous four weeks were excluded from participation. Approximately 9.8 milliliters of peripheral blood were drawn from each participant. PBMCs were isolated with LymphoPrep density separation. This clonotype showed up many times. The target of this receptor is not known. No base quality information exists; no much larger clone differs at one position. What the study reported, not specific to this receptor: Type 2 diabetes patients had few highly-expanded CD4+ clones (median one), and those clones made up a median roughly 3.7% of reads. In both CD4+ and CD8+ T cells, type 2 diabetes repertoires were highly diverse and significantly more diverse than type 1 diabetes repertoires. The study groups were not matched for age and gender, which could bias interpretation. Type 2 diabetes and control samples had highly correlated V and J gene usage patterns, with an average between-sample correlation of approximately 0.97. Only a limited number of T2D and control samples were sequenced, so some T1D-only HECs might also appear in more T2D or control samples.

The CDR3 numbers 16 residues from cysteine through phenylalanine. The DNA shown is the 48-base CDR3, in frame from base 1. CDR1 is given as LGHNA and CDR2 as YNFKEQ, both from the germline V gene. The germline V end is reduced by 3 bases and the J end by 0 bases; junction bases left unmatched: 5. Sequenced input: peripheral blood mononuclear cells (PBMCs). The clonotype was recovered from a man younger than 35 with type 2 diabetes. The sequence is built from TRBV4-2 and TRBJ2-7; 10 junctional bases match TRBD2. In nucleotide form, the sequence is TGTGCCAGCAGCCAGACTGGACTAGCGGCCTCCTACGAGCAGTACTTC. Its product reads: CASSQTGLAASYEQYF.